This T cell receptor (beta chain) appears in the sequencing data of a study of T cell responses to AZD1222 COVID-19 vaccine. Trimming at V came to 5 bases and at J to 4 bases, leaving 7 bases not matched to a gene. CDR1 is SGHNT, CDR2 YENEEA, per germline. The CDR3 is made up of 15 amino acids. This clone came up once. As yet, its antigen is unknown. Findings and caveats of the study: Receipt of two AZD1222 doses was followed by a rise in Spike-specific TCR breadth and depth. Spike-spanning, vaccine-associated CD4 TCRs were dominant at 160-218 and 743-854.

Produced via immunoSEQ multiplex PCR; TCRdb's table is partial and in-frame only. The repertoire holds about 130,000 clones, with around 90% as singletons. The material was peripheral blood, obtained 28 days after the second AZD1222 dose. The V gene is TRBV11-3, the J gene TRBJ2-5; 10 nucleotides agree with TRBD2. The receptor was derived from an adult who received the AZD1222 COVID-19 vaccine. This chain's CDR3 is CASSAGLAPGETQYF. The CDR3 region has the DNA TGTGCCAGCAGCGCGGGACTAGCGCCTGGAGAGACCCAGTACTTC.